These 15 T cell receptor beta chains were sequenced from one sample in a study of cytomegalovirus exposure and HLA in healthy donors. The study ran its PCR with 60 Vbeta and 13 Jbeta primers. The protocol was immunoSEQ multiplex PCR, while the TCRdb copy is restricted to in-frame clones and leaves out a portion. The sample includes 110,000 to 150,000 clones, 9.4% seen only once; the top ten take 1.8%. Sequencing was done on a sample of PBMCs. These receptors came from a male donor in good health and CMV-seronegative.

The chain uses TRBV6-4 and TRBJ2-2, with 7 bases matching TRBD2. Germline V gene data show CDR1 as MRHNA and CDR2 as SNTAGT. The CDR3 spans 13 residues. V trimming: 6 bases; J trimming: 5 bases; junction bases outside the gene matches: 3. The CDR3 nucleotides read TGTGCCAGCAGAGGACTAGGAACCGGGGAGCTGTTTTTT. This codes for CASRGLGTGELFF.

This clone was counted only a few times. The rearrangement uses TRBV5-1 and TRBJ2-2; a weak D match, TRBD2 (6 bases). Trimming stripped 0 bases from V and 7 bases from J, with 19 bases between. There are 17 residues in the CDR3. Looked up from germline, CDR1 is SGHRS and CDR2 is YFSETQ. CDR3 loop: CASSLEVIAELGGELFF. In DNA, the CDR3 is TGCGCCAGCAGCTTGGAGGTGATAGCGGAGCTGGGCGGGGAGCTGTTTTTT.

The rearrangement links TRBV5-1 to TRBJ2-4; tentative D call: TRBD1 (6 bases). With 3 bases removed from V and 6 bases from J, the gap between germline ends came to 19 bases. Germline V gene lookup returns CDR1 SGHRS and CDR2 YFSETQ. The CDR3 is made up of 16 amino acids. The CDR3 DNA is TGCGCCAGCAGCTCTGGTATGGTGGGGGCGGGAAACATTCAGTACTTC. Amino acids: CASSSGMVGAGNIQYF.

In its sample, this clone was seen a few times. This chain joins TRBV6-6 and TRBJ1-4; 9 bases line up with TRBD1. Germline V CDR1 and CDR2: MNHNY, SVGAGI (reference sequence). J lost 7 bases, V lost 6 bases, and 9 bases had no gene match. The CDR3 is made up of 15 amino acids. As DNA, the CDR3 is TGTGCCAGCAGAGGAACGGGACAGGGCAGTGAAAAACTGTTTTTT. Translated: CASRGTGQGSEKLFF.

This clone was seen a handful of times. This sequence joins TRBV29-1 and TRBJ1-2; 7 nucleotides match TRBD1. This CDR3 has 12 amino acids. The V segment lost 5 bases and the J segment 2 bases; nucleotides outside the gene matches: 2. The germline gives CDR1 SQVTM, CDR2 ANQGSEA. CDR3 in amino acids: CSVRQGNYGYTF. Here the CDR3 DNA reads TGCAGCGTTAGACAGGGAAACTATGGCTACACCTTC.

This clone has more than one count but fewer than ten. The V and J genes are TRBV18 and TRBJ1-5; 11 nucleotides agree with TRBD1. Trimming took 5 bases from V and 7 from J; bases not matched to a gene: 7. The CDR3 totals 15 residues. CDR1 and CDR2 from the germline V gene are KGHSH and LQKENI. DNA of the CDR3: TGTGCCAGCTCAGAAGGACAGGGGGCGCGGCAGCCCCAGCATTTT. It encodes CASSEGQGARQPQHF.

This clone has just a few counts. The chain uses TRBV18 and TRBJ1-4, with a possible D match to TRBD1 (6 bases). The CDR3 consists of 13 residues. Trimming took 3 bases from V and 7 from J, leaving 9 bases between them. Germline CDR1 reads KGHSH; CDR2 reads LQKENI. The CDR3 here is CASSPGHPEKLFF. The CDR3 DNA is TGTGCCAGCTCACCGGGACATCCTGAAAAACTGTTTTTT.

The table lists this clone with a few counts. The CDR3 reads CASSWDRHEQYF. The CDR3 DNA follows: TGTGCCAGCAGCTGGGACAGACACGAGCAGTACTTC. V is TRBV11-2 and J is TRBJ2-7; the match to TRBD1 covers 7 bases. The CDR3 has 12 residues. Germline-derived CDR1 and CDR2 are SGHAT and FQNNGV. V shed 4 bases, J shed 5 bases, and the junction held 2 bases outside the gene matches. The full variable domain, completed using reference TRBV11-2 and TRBJ2-7, is EAGVAQSPRYKIIEKRQSVAFWCNPISGHATLYWYQQILGQGPKLLIQFQNNGVVDDSQLPKDRFSAERLKGVDSTLKIQPAKLEDSAVYLCASSWDRHEQYFGPGTRLTVT.

This clone was detected a few times. CDR3 amino acids: CASSLELAGGERGTDTQYF. CDR3 coding DNA: TGTGCCAGCAGCTTGGAGCTAGCGGGAGGAGAGAGGGGCACAGATACGCAGTATTTT. The J gene is TRBJ2-3, the V gene TRBV5-4; 11 bases match TRBD2. The CDR3 consists of 19 residues. V was clipped by 0 bases and J by 1 base; unmatched bases: 10. Germline V gives CDR1 SGHNT, CDR2 YYREEE (reference sequence). Full variable domain (remainder filled in from reference TRBV5-4 and TRBJ2-3): ETGVTQSPTHLIKTRGQQVTLRCSSQSGHNTVSWYQQALGQGPQFIFQYYREEENGRGNFPPRFSGLQFPNYSSELNVNALELDDSALYLCASSLELAGGERGTDTQYFGPGTRLTVL.

This clone showed up just a few times. The chain carries TRBV2 and TRBJ1-2; 10 nucleotides agree with TRBD1. Per germline, CDR1 SNHLY and CDR2 FYNNEI. The CDR3 has 14 amino acids. V shed 4 bases and J 1 base; nucleotides not matched to a gene: 0. The CDR3, as DNA: TGTGCCAGCAGTGGGGACAGGGGTAACTATGGCTACACCTTC. It yields the protein CASSGDRGNYGYTF.

The chain joins TRBV5-1 to TRBJ2-5; TRBD1 matches 9 bases. The CDR3 is made up of 15 amino acids. Trimming cost V 9 bases and J 7 bases; bases outside gene matches: 16. In germline, CDR1 is SGHRS, CDR2 YFSETQ. CDR3 coding DNA: TGCGCCACCACGGAAGTAACAGGGGGCCCCGGGACCCAGTACTTC. Translating it yields CATTEVTGGPGTQYF.

The chain uses TRBV11-2 and TRBJ2-2; the match to TRBD2 covers 13 bases. V was pared by 4 bases and J by 7 bases, with 3 bases of the junction left unmatched. Germline V gene data show CDR1 as SGHAT and CDR2 as FQNNGV. The CDR3 sequence is 15 residues long. The CDR3 loop reads CASSWTSGGVGELFF. The CDR3 nucleotides read TGTGCCAGCAGCTGGACTAGCGGGGGTGTCGGGGAGCTGTTTTTT.

This clone came up a few times. V gene TRBV4-3 combines with J gene TRBJ1-6; D remains ambiguous. Germline V gene data show CDR1 as LGHNA and CDR2 as YSLEER. CDR3 length: 16 amino acids. Trimming removed 3 bases from V and 0 bases from J, with 9 bases in between. CDR3 sequence reads: CASSHVLSSYNSPLHF. The CDR3 DNA sequence: TGCGCCAGCAGCCACGTTCTTAGCTCCTATAATTCACCCCTCCACTTT.

The chain joins TRBV5-6 to TRBJ1-6; 7 bases fit TRBD1. The CDR3 sequence is 14 residues long. Unmatched junction bases numbered 4, after V lost 2 bases and J lost 8 bases. Germline CDR1 reads SGHDT; CDR2 reads YYEEEE. CDR3 protein: CASSLYQGDSPLHF. The CDR3, as DNA: TGTGCCAGCAGCTTATACCAGGGGGATTCACCCCTCCACTTT.

This clone appeared a few times. The genes are TRBV7-8 and TRBJ2-1; 13 bases match TRBD2. The CDR3 is made up of 18 amino acids. Trimming at V came to 7 bases and at J to 0 bases, leaving 9 bases not matched to a gene. Looked up from germline, CDR1 is SGHVS and CDR2 is FQNEAQ. Written as DNA, the CDR3 is TGTGCCAGCAAGTCGGGGACTAGCGGGATCCTCTCCTACAATGAGCAGTTCTTC. Translation gives CASKSGTSGILSYNEQFF.